These T cell receptor beta chains were read from a single sample in a study of graft-versus-host responses after intestinal transplantation. Clones were read by immunoSEQ multiplex PCR, and TCRdb kept only the in-frame ones, dropping some. The repertoire consists of 85,000 to 95,000 clones, with 85% to 95% occurring once and the leading ten covering more than 1.5%. These receptors' targets are unknown. The sample was unstimulated CD8+ T cells sorted from spleen or lymph node cells, taken before intestinal transplant. Receptors originate from a human donor who received an intestinal transplant. The CDR3 runs from the conserved cysteine through the conserved F or W. The order of the fields is clone size, J gene, V gene, D gene, CDR3 DNA, CDR3 protein. D genes are given only for firm matches. Clone size is given for some rows only: seen once, a few or many times, or a class if the clone is expanded.

>NA|TRBJ1-1|TRBV7-6|TRBD1
TGTGCCAGCAGCCGGGGACAGGGGGATGAAGCTTTCTTT
CASSRGQGDEAFF
>NA|TRBJ2-3|TRBV7-2|TRBD2
TGTGCCAGCAGCTCGGGAGGTTTGCGGTACACAGATACGCAGTATTTT
CASSSGGLRYTDTQYF
>NA|TRBJ2-3|TRBV30|NA
TGTGCCTGGAGTGTTACAGGGTTGACAGATACGCAGTATTTT
CAWSVTGLTDTQYF
>NA|TRBJ2-1|TRBV9|TRBD2
TGTGCCAGCAGCGTTAGCGGGGGCTTCGATGAGCAGTTCTTC
CASSVSGGFDEQFF
>NA|TRBJ1-1|TRBV11-2|NA
TGTGCCAGCAGCCCCCGCATAGTCACTGAAGCTTTCTTT
CASSPRIVTEAFF
>NA|TRBJ2-3|TRBV4-3|TRBD2
TGCGCCAGCAGCCAAGGATGGCTAGCGGGGGGAGACGTAACAGATACGCAGTATTTT
CASSQGWLAGGDVTDTQYF
>NA|TRBJ2-4|TRBV2|NA
TGTGCCAGCAGTGCCAGGGGTGAGAAGAAAAACATTCAGTACTTC
CASSARGEKKNIQYF
>NA|TRBJ1-4|TRBV5-6|TRBD1
TGTGCCAGCAGCACCGGGACAGGGGTAGAAAAACTGTTTTTT
CASSTGTGVEKLFF
>once|TRBJ1-1|TRBV4-3|NA
TGCGCCAGCAGCCAGGAATGGACAGATGAAGCTTTCTTT
CASSQEWTDEAFF
>NA|TRBJ2-3|TRBV6-6|NA
TGTGCCAGCAGTTACATAGCAATATATACGCAGTATTTT
CASSYIAIYTQYF
>NA|TRBJ2-7|TRBV19|NA
TGTGCCAGTAGTTTGCAGTCCGGGACACCCTACGAGCAGTACTTC
CASSLQSGTPYEQYF
>NA|TRBJ1-1|TRBV28|NA
TGTGCCAGCAGTTTATTGGGCCGCACTGAAGCTTTCTTT
CASSLLGRTEAFF
>NA|TRBJ2-3|TRBV4-3|TRBD1
TGCGCCAGCAGCCAAGATCTTGGGGCAGGGGGTTCCACAGATACGCAGTATTTT
CASSQDLGAGGSTDTQYF
>NA|TRBJ1-2|TRBV27|NA
TGTGCCAGCAGTTCCACAGGGATAACCTTGGACTATGGCTACACCTTC
CASSSTGITLDYGYTF
>NA|TRBJ2-7|TRBV10-1|TRBD1
TGCGCCAGCAGTGTGGGACAGGGCTACGAGCAGTACTTC
CASSVGQGYEQYF
>once|TRBJ1-2|TRBV7-9|NA
TGTGCCAGCAGCTTAGAGGGCAGGGATTATGGCTACACCTTC
CASSLEGRDYGYTF
>NA|TRBJ1-2|TRBV30|TRBD1
TGTGCCTGGAGCGAAACAGGGGGAGATGGCTACACCTTC
CAWSETGGDGYTF
>NA|TRBJ1-5|TRBV7-9|TRBD1
TGTGCCAGCAGCTTGGGACAGGGATGGGGCAATCAGCCCCAGCATTTT
CASSLGQGWGNQPQHF
>NA|TRBJ2-5|TRBV27|TRBD1
TGTGCCAGCAGTTCCTACAGGGGCGGGGAGACCCAGTACTTC
CASSSYRGGETQYF
>NA|TRBJ1-1|TRBV12-5|TRBD1
TGTGCTAGTGGTAGGGACAGTGAAGCTTTCTTT
CASGRDSEAFF